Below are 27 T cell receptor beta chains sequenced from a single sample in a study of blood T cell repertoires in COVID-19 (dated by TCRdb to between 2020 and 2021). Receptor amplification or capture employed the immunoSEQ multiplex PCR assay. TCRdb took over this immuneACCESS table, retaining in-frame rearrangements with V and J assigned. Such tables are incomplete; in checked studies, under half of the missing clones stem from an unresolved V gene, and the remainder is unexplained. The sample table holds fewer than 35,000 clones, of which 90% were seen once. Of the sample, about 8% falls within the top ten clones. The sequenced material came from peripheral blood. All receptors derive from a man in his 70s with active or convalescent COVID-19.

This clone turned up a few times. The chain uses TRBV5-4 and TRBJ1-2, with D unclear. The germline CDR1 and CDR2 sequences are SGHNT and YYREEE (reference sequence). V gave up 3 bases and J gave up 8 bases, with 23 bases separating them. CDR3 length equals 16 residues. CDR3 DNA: TGTGCCAGCAGCTCCTCGATCACGGACCGGCGGGGAGGCTACACCTTC. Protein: CASSSSITDRRGGYTF.

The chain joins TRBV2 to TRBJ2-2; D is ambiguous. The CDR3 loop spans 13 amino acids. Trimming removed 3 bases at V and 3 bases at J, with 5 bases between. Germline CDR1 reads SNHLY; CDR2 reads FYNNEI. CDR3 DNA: TGTGCCAGCAGTGAGGAGTACACCGGGGAGCTGTTTTTT. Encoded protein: CASSEEYTGELFF.

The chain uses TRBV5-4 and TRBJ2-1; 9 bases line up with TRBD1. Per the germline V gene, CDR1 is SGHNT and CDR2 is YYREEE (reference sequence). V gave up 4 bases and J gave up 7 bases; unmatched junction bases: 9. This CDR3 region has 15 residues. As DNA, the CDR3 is TGTGCCAGCAGCGGAACGGGACAGGGTGGGAATGAGCAGTTCTTC. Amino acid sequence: CASSGTGQGGNEQFF.

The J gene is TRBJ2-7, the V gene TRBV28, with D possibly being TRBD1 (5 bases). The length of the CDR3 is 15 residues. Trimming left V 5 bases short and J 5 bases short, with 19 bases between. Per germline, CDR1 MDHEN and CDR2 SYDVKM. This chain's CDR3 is CASSPGPLLWNEQYF. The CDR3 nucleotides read TGTGCCAGCAGTCCAGGGCCCCTATTATGGAACGAGCAGTACTTC.

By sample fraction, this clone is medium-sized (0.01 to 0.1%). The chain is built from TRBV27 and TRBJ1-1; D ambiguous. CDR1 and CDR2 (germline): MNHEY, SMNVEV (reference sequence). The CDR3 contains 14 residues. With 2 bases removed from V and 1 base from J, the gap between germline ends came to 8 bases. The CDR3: CASSLAAKNTEAFF. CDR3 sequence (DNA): TGTGCCAGCAGTTTAGCGGCAAAGAACACTGAAGCTTTCTTT.

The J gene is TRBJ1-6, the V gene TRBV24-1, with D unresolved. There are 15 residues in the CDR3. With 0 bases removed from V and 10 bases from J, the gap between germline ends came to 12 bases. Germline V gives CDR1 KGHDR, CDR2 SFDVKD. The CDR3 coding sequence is TGTGCCACCAGTGATTTGCCCTTGAGGGAGTCACCCCTCCACTTT. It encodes CATSDLPLRESPLHF.

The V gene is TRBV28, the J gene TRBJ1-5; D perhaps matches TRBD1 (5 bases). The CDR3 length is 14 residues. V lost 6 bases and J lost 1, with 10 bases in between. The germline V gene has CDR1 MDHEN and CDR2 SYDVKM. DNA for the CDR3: TGTGCCAGCAGCGGGGGGGTAAGCAATCAGCCCCAGCATTTT. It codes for CASSGGVSNQPQHF.

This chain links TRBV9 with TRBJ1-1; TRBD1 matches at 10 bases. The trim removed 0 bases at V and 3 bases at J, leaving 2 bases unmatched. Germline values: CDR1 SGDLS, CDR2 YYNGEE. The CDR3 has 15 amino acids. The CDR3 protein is CASSVGGTGDTEAFF. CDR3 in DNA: TGTGCCAGCAGCGTAGGTGGGACAGGGGACACTGAAGCTTTCTTT.

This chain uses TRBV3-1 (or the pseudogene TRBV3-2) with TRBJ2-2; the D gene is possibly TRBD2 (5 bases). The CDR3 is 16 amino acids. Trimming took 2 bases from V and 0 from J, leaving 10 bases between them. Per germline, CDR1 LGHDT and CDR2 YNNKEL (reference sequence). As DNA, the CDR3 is TGTGCCAGCAGCCAAAGGAGGTTCCCGAACACCGGGGAGCTGTTTTTT. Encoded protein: CASSQRRFPNTGELFF.

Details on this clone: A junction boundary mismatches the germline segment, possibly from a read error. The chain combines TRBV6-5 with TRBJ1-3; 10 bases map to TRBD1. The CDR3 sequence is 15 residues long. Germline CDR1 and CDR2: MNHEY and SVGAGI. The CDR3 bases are TGTGCCAGCGGACTGACAGGGGGCTCTAGAAACACCATATATTTT. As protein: CASGLTGGSRNTIYF.

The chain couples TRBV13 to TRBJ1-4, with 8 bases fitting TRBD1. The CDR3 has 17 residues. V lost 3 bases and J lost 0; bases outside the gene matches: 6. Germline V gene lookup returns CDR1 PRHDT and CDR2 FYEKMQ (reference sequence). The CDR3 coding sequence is TGTGCCAGCAGCTTGGGGCAGGGGGCCCCAACTAATGAAAAACTGTTTTTT. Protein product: CASSLGQGAPTNEKLFF.

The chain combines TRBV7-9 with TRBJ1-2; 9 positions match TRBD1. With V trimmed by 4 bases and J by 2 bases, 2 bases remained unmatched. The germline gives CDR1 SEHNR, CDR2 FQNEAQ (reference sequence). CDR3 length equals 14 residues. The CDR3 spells CASSWTGENYGYTF. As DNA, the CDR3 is TGTGCCAGCAGCTGGACAGGGGAGAACTATGGCTACACCTTC.

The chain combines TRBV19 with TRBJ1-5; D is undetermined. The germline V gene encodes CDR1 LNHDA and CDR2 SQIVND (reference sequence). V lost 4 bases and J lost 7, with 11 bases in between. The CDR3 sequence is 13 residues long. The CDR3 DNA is TGTGCCAGTAGTACCCAATCCGGGCAGCCCCAGCATTTT. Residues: CASSTQSGQPQHF.

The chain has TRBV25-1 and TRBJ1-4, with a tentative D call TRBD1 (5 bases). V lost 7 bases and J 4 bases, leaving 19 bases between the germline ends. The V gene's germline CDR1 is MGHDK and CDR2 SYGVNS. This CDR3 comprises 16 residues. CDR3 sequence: CASTTGGGLFNEKLFF. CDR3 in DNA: TGTGCCAGCACCACTGGGGGAGGGTTATTTAATGAAAAACTGTTTTTT.

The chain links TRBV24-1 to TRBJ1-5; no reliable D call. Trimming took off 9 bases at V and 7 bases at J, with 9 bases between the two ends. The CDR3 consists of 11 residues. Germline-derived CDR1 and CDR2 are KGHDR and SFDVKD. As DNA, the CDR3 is TGTGCCACCCGGAGGAGCCAGCCCCAGCATTTT. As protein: CATRRSQPQHF.

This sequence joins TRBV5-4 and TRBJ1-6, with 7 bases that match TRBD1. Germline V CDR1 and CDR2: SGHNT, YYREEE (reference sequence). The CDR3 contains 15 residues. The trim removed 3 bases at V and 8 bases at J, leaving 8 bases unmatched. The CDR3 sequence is CASSYDRQGYSPLHF. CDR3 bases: TGTGCCAGCAGCTACGATAGACAGGGATATTCACCCCTCCACTTT.

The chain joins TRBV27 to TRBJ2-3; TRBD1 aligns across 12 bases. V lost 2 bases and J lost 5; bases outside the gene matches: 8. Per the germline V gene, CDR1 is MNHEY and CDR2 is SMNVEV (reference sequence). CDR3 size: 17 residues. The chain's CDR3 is CASSLKWGQGARDTQYF. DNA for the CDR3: TGTGCCAGCAGTTTAAAGTGGGGACAGGGGGCAAGAGATACGCAGTATTTT.

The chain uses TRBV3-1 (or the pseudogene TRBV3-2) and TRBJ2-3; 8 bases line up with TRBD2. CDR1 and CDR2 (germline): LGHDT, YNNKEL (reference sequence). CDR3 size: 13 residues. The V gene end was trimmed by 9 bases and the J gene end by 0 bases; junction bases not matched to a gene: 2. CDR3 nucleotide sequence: TGTGCCAGTACTAGCGGTAGCACAGATACGCAGTATTTT. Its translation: CASTSGSTDTQYF.

The CDR3 DNA is TGTGCCAGCAATACAGGGATAGGAAACACCATATATTTT. Residues: CASNTGIGNTIYF. The V and J genes are TRBV9 and TRBJ1-3; D is perhaps TRBD1 (6 bases). The CDR3 contains 13 residues. In germline, CDR1 is SGDLS, CDR2 YYNGEE. Trimming left V 6 bases short and J 4 bases short, with 11 bases between. The full variable domain, in which reference TRBV9 and TRBJ1-3 provide the parts outside the CDR3, is DSGVTQTPKHLITATGQRVTLRCSPRSGDLSVYWYQQSLDQGLQFLIQYYNGEERAKGNILERFSAQQFPDLHSELNLSSLELGDSALYFCASNTGIGNTIYFGEGSWLTVV.

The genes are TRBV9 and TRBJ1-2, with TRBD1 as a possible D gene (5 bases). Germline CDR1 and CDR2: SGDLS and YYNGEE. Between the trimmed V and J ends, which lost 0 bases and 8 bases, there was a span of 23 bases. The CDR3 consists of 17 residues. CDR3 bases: TGTGCCAGCAGCGTAGGAGGGAGCGGGGGAGGCTTCGGCGGCTACACCTTC. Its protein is CASSVGGSGGGFGGYTF.

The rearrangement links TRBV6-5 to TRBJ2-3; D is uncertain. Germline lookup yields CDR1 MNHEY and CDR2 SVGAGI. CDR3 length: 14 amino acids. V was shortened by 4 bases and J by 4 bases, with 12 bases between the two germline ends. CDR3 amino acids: CASSSLRSADTQYF. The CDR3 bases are TGTGCCAGCAGTTCCCTTCGATCGGCAGATACGCAGTATTTT.

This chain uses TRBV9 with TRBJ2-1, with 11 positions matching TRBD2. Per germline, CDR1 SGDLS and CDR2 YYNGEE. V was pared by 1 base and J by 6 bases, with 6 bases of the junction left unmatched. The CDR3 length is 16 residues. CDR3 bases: TGTGCCAGCAGCGTACTTACGGGGACTAGCGGCAATGAGCAGTTCTTC. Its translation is CASSVLTGTSGNEQFF.

CDR3 region: CSVLENYGYTF. In nucleotides, the CDR3 is TGCAGCGTTTTGGAGAACTATGGCTACACCTTC. V and J are TRBV29-1 and TRBJ1-2; D gene uncertain. Trimming shortened V by 5 bases and J by 2 bases, and 6 bases separated the two germline ends. Germline CDR1 SQVTM, CDR2 ANQGSEA. The CDR3 runs to 11 residues.

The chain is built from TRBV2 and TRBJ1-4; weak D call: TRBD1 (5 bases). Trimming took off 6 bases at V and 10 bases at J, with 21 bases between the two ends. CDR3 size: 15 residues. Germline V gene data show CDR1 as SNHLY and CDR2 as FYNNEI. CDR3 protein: CASSREGIQGVKLFF. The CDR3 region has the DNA TGTGCCAGCAGCCGGGAGGGGATCCAAGGAGTAAAACTGTTTTTT. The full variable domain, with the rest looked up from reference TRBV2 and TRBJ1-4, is EPEVTQTPSHQVTQMGQEVILRCVPISNHLYFYWYRQILGQKVEFLVSFYNNEISEKSEIFDDQFSVERPDGSNFTLKIRSTKLEDSAMYFCASSREGIQGVKLFFGSGTQLSVL.

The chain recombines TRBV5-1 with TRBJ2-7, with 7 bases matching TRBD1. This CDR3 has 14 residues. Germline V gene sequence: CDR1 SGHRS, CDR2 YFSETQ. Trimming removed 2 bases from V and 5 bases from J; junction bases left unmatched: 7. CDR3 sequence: CASSLGQGVDEQYV. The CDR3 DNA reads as TGCGCCAGCAGCTTAGGGCAGGGGGTCGACGAGCAGTACGTC.

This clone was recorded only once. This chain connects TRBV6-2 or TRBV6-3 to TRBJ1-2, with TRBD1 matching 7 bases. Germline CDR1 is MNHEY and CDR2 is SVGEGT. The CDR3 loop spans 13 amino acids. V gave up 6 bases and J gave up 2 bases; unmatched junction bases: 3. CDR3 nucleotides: TGTGCCAGCAGCCTGACAGGGAACTATGGCTACACCTTC. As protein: CASSLTGNYGYTF.

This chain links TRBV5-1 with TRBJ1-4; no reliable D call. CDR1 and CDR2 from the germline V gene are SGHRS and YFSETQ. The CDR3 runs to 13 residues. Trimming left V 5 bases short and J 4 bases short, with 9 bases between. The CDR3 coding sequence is TGCGCCAGCAGGCCCACTTTTAATGAAAAACTGTTTTTT. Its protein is CASRPTFNEKLFF.